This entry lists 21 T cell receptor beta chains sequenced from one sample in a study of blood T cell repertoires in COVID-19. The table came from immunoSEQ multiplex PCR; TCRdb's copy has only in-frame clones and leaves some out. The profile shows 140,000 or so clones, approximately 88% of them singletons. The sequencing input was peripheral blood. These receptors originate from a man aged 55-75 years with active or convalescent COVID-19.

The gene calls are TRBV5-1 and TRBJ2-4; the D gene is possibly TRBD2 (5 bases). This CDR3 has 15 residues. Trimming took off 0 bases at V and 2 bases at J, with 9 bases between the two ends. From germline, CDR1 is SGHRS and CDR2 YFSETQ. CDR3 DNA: TGCGCCAGCAGCTTGGTAACGGGGACCAAAAACATTCAGTACTTC. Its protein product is CASSLVTGTKNIQYF.

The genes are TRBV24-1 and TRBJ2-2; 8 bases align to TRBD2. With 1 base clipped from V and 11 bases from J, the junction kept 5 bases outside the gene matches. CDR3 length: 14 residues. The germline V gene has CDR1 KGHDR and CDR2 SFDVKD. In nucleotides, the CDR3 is TGTGCCACCAGTGATTTAAACGGGAGGGCCGAGCTGTTTTTT. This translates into CATSDLNGRAELFF.

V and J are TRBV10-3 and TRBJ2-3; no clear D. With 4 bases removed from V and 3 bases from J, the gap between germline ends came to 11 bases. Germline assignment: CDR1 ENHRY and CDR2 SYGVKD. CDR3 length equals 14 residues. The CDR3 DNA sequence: TGTGCCATCAGTGCGGCGGTAGTGACAGATACGCAGTATTTT. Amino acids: CAISAAVVTDTQYF.

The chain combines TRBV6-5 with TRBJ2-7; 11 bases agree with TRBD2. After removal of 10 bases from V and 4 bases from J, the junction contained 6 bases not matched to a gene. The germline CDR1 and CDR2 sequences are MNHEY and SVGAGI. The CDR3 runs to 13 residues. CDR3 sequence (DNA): TGTGCCACCCGGGGACTAGCGGATTACGAGCAGTACTTC. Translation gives CATRGLADYEQYF.

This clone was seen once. CDR3 protein: CASSLARGSEKLFF. The CDR3 DNA is TGTGCCAGCAGCTTAGCCCGGGGGAGTGAAAAACTGTTTTTT. V is TRBV7-9 and J is TRBJ1-4; D is possibly TRBD1 (5 bases). Trimming cost V 0 bases and J 7 bases, with 9 bases left between them. The CDR3 consists of 14 residues. Germline assignment: CDR1 SEHNR and CDR2 FQNEAQ (reference sequence).

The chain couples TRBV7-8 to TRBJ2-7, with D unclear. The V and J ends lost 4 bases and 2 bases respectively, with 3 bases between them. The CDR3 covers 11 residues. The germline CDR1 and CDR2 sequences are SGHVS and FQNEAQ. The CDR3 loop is CASSSTYEQYF. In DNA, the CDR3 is TGTGCCAGCAGCTCAACCTACGAGCAGTACTTC.

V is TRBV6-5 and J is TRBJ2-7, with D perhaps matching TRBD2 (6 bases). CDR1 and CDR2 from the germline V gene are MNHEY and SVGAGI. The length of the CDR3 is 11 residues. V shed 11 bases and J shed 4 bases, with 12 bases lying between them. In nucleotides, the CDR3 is TGTGCCTCCCGGCGGGGATACGAGCAGTACTTC. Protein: CASRRGYEQYF.

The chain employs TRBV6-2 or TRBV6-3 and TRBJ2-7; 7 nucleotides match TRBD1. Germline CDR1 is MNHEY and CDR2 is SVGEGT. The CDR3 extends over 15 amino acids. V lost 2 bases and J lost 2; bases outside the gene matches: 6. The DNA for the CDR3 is TGTGCCAGCAGTTACAGTGACAGGGTCACCTACGAGCAGTACTTC. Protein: CASSYSDRVTYEQYF.

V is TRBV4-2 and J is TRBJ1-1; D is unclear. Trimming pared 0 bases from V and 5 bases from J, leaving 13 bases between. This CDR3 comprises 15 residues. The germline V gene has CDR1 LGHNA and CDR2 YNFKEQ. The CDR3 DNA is TGTGCCAGCAGCCAAGATAGCGGAGTGCGGACTGAAGCTTTCTTT. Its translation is CASSQDSGVRTEAFF.

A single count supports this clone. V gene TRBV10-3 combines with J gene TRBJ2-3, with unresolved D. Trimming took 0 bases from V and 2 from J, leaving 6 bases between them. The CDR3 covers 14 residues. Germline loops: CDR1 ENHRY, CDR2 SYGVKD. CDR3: CAISESTITDTQYF. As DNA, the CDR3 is TGTGCCATCAGTGAGTCGACAATCACAGATACGCAGTATTTT.

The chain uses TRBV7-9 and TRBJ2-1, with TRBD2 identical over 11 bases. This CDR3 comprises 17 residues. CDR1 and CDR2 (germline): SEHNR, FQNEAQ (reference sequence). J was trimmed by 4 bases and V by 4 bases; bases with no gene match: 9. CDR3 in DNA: TGTGCCAGCAGCTACCCTGTACTAGCGGGAGCTTACAATGAGCAGTTCTTC. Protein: CASSYPVLAGAYNEQFF.

As DNA, the CDR3 is TGTGCCAGCAGTTTAATCCGGGACAGGTCTTATGAGCAGTACTTC. Translating it yields CASSLIRDRSYEQYF. V usage is TRBV28 and J usage is TRBJ2-7; TRBD1 agrees at 8 bases. The CDR3 covers 15 residues. Germline V gives CDR1 MDHEN, CDR2 SYDVKM. V was clipped by 2 bases and J by 7 bases; unmatched bases: 10.

The CDR3 here is CATSVGPSDTQYF. The CDR3 DNA is TGTGCCACCAGCGTTGGACCTAGCGATACGCAGTATTTT. The rearrangement uses TRBV15 and TRBJ2-3; D is possibly TRBD2 (5 bases). Germline values: CDR1 LNHNV, CDR2 YYDKDF (reference sequence). The CDR3 has 13 amino acids. Between the trimmed V and J ends, which lost 5 bases and 6 bases, there was a span of 12 bases.

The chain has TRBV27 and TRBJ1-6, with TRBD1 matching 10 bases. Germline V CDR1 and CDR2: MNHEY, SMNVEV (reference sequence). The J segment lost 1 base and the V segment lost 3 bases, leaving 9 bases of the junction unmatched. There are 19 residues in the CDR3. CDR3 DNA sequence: TGTGCCAGCAGTTTGCGAAACCGGGACAGGGGTTCCTATAATTCACCCCTCCACTTT. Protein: CASSLRNRDRGSYNSPLHF.

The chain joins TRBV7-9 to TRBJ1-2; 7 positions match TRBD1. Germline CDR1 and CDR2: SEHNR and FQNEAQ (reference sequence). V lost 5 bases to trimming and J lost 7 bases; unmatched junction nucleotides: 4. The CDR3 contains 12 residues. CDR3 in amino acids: CASSGQAFGYTF. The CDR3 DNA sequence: TGTGCCAGCAGCGGACAGGCCTTTGGCTACACCTTC.

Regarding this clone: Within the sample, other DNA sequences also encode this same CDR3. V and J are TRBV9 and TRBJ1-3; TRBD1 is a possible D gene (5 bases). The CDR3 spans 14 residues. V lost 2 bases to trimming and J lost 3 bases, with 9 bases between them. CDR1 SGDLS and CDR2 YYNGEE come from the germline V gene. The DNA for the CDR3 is TGTGCCAGCAGCGTCAGGGCGGTTGGAAACACCATATATTTT. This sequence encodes CASSVRAVGNTIYF.

DNA for the CDR3: TGTGCCAGCAGCCAGAGGCCTAGCGTAGCCTACGAGCAGTACTTC. Its translation: CASSQRPSVAYEQYF. The chain links TRBV27 to TRBJ2-7; D may be TRBD2 (6 bases). The CDR3 extends over 15 amino acids. Germline values: CDR1 MNHEY, CDR2 SMNVEV (reference sequence). Trimming stripped 6 bases from V and 2 bases from J, with 17 bases between.

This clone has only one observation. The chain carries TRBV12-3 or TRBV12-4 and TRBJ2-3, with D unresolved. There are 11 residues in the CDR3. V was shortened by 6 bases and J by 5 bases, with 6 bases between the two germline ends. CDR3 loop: CASRFRDTQYF. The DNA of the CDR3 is TGTGCCAGCAGATTTAGAGATACGCAGTATTTT.

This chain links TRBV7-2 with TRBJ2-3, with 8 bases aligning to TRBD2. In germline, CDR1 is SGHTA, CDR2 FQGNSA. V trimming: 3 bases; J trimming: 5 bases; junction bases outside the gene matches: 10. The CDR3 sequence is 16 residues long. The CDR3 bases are TGTGCCAGCAGCTTTCGACGGGAGGGAGGGGGAGATACGCAGTATTTT. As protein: CASSFRREGGGDTQYF. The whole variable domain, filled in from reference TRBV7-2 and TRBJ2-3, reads GAGVSQSPSNKVTEKGKDVELRCDPISGHTALYWYRQSLGQGLEFLIYFQGNSAPDKSGLPSDRFSAERTGGSVSTLTIQRTQQEDSAVYLCASSFRREGGGDTQYFGPGTRLTVL.

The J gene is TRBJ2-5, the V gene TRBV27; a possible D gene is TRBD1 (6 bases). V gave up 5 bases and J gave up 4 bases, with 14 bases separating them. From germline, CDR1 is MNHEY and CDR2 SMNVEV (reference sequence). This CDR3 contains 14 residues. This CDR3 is CASSRPGVRETQYF. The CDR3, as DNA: TGTGCCAGCAGTCGGCCAGGGGTGAGAGAGACCCAGTACTTC.

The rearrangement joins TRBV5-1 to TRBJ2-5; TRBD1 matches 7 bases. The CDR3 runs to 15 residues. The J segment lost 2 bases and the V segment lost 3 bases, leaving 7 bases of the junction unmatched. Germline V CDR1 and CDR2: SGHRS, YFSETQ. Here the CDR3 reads CASSSRQGRQETQYF. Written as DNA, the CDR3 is TGCGCCAGCAGCTCCCGACAGGGCCGTCAAGAGACCCAGTACTTC.